This TCR beta chain was documented in a study of vaccination and CD4 T cells after COVID-19. The wider study: Convalescent donors totaled six males and four females, including two who were Hispanic. Timing of post-vaccine sample collection was a median 72 days after dose two, with a range of 14 to 241. General observations from the study: Convalescent patients had 304 of 307 vaccine-specific clones showing spike mono-reactivity. The study found that a median around 86% of reactive clones in convalescent patients appeared only post-vaccination.

This CDR3 spans 12 amino acids. V lost 5 bases to trimming and J lost 7 bases, with 8 bases between them. Germline loops: CDR1 SEHNR, CDR2 FQNEAQ (reference sequence). This clonotype was recorded a few times. The antigen remains undetermined. Specified treatment: approximately 11-day PBMC culture with coronavirus spike peptide pools or control peptides (ViraFEST assay). The unexposed donor provided CD4+ T cells, which were taken before the COVID-19 pandemic (2011-2018). Sequenced with the Oncomine TCR Beta short-read assay was DNA taken from cultured CD4+ T cells. TCRdb ran MiXCR on the PCR reads and lists one entry per CDR3 protein. This repertoire shows fewer than 6,500 distinct CDR3 sequences, roughly a third found once; its top ten account for 25% to 30%.

The clonotype originates from a human donor in good health. The sample comprised CD4+ T cells from blood, cultured in vitro. The chain uses TRBV7-9 and TRBJ2-2; D unresolved. Here the CDR3 reads CASSPVGGELFF. DNA for the CDR3: TGTGCCAGCAGCCCGGTTGGCGGGGAGCTGTTTTTT.